The rows below give T cell receptor beta chains drawn from one sample of a study of naive and memory T cell subsets. A single record per CDR3 protein comes from TCRdb applying MiXCR to the 5' RACE reads. This sample has roughly 56,000 distinct CDR3 sequences, with approximately 6.6% found just once. The origin of the receptors is a male donor in good health. CDR3s include the opening cysteine and the closing phenylalanine or tryptophan. Fields, in order: J gene, V gene, D gene, clone size, CDR3 protein, CDR3 DNA. D genes are given only for firm matches. The size of a clone is reported for some rows only, either as once, few or many, or as a class for expanded clones.

TRBJ2-1 | TRBV10-2 | TRBD2 | NA | CASIPSGGYNEQFF | TGCGCCAGCATCCCCAGCGGGGGCTACAATGAGCAGTTCTTC
TRBJ2-3 | TRBV19 | NA | few | CASSPWTVATDTQYF | TGTGCCAGTAGTCCCTGGACAGTAGCCACAGATACGCAGTATTTT
TRBJ2-7 | TRBV7-2 | NA | many | CASSLAATETYEQYF | TGTGCCAGCAGCTTAGCCGCGACAGAAACCTACGAGCAGTACTTC
TRBJ2-1 | TRBV6-6 | NA | many | CASSTQGGSYNEQFF | TGTGCCAGCAGTACACAGGGTGGGTCCTACAATGAGCAGTTCTTC
TRBJ1-1 | TRBV5-1 | NA | few | CASSSGTSPEAFF | TGCGCCAGCAGCTCAGGGACGAGCCCTGAAGCTTTCTTT
TRBJ2-2 | TRBV11-2 | TRBD2 | many | CASNNRLAGNTGELFF | TGTGCCAGCAACAATAGACTAGCGGGTAACACCGGGGAGCTGTTTTTT
TRBJ2-7 | TRBV14 | NA | few | CASSQVPGVAYEQYF | TGTGCCAGCAGCCAAGTACCGGGAGTAGCCTACGAGCAGTACTTC
TRBJ1-5 | TRBV12-3/TRBV12-4 | NA | many | CASSLGPASNQPQHF | TGTGCCAGCAGTTTAGGGCCTGCTAGCAATCAGCCCCAGCATTTT
TRBJ2-2 | TRBV19 | NA | NA | CASIPGTANTGELFF | TGTGCCAGTATCCCCGGGACTGCGAACACCGGGGAGCTGTTTTTT
TRBJ2-5 | TRBV27 | NA | NA | CASSLLGTGRTETQYF | TGTGCCAGCAGTTTACTTGGGACGGGACGGACAGAGACCCAGTACTTC
TRBJ2-7 | TRBV29-1 | NA | many | CSVEVTAYEQYF | TGCAGCGTTGAAGTCACCGCCTACGAGCAGTACTTC